Below, 10 T cell receptor beta chains from the same sample are listed, as sequenced in a study of PD-L1 blockade in urothelial cancer (dated by TCRdb to about 2017). What the time point label conveys for this sample: peripheral blood 6 weeks after treatment start. The method behind the library was the immunoSEQ multiplex PCR assay. The immuneACCESS repertoire file appears here via TCRdb, limited to in-frame rearrangements. These files lack a portion of the clones; in checked studies, under half of the deficit traces to unresolved V genes, and the cause of the others is not known. The sample profile shows about 130,000 clones; 86% of them were found once. The ten largest clones take up 2% to 3% of the sample. The input for sequencing was PBMCs, taken around atezolizumab (anti-PD-L1) treatment. These receptors were obtained from a man in his forties or fifties with urothelial cancer.

The gene calls are TRBV5-1 and TRBJ2-3, with 7 nucleotides matching TRBD2. Germline lookup yields CDR1 SGHRS and CDR2 YFSETQ. V dropped 2 bases and J dropped 2; count of bases not matched to a gene: 2. This CDR3 is built from 14 residues. CDR3 protein: CASSFAGDTDTQYF. The CDR3 DNA follows: TGCGCCAGCAGCTTCGCGGGAGACACAGATACGCAGTATTTT.

A word on this clone: At one end, the junction sequence differs from germline, possibly due to a read error. This chain joins TRBV7-7 and TRBJ2-1, with 13 bases that match TRBD2. The CDR3 is 15 residues long. Germline-derived CDR1 and CDR2 are SSHAT and FNYEAQ (reference sequence). CDR3 in DNA: TGTGCTAGCAGCTTTGGACTAGCGGGAGATAATGAGCAGTTCTTC. Residues: CASSFGLAGDNEQFF.

The chain employs TRBV7-3 and TRBJ2-3; 9 nucleotides line up with TRBD1. Germline assignment: CDR1 SGHTA and CDR2 FQGTGA. The V gene end was trimmed by 2 bases and the J gene end by 5 bases; junction bases not matched to a gene: 5. This CDR3 region has 15 residues. The CDR3 region is CASSLFGDRVDTQYF. CDR3 DNA sequence: TGTGCCAGCAGCTTATTTGGGGACAGGGTAGATACGCAGTATTTT.

The chain carries TRBV4-2 and TRBJ1-6; 11 nucleotides line up with TRBD1. Germline V gene sequence: CDR1 LGHNA, CDR2 YNFKEQ. The ends lost 0 bases at V and 9 bases at J; junction bases unmatched: 4. The CDR3 sequence is 16 residues long. The CDR3 here is CASSQEMGQGVSPLHF. CDR3 DNA: TGTGCCAGCAGCCAAGAAATGGGACAGGGGGTTTCACCCCTCCACTTT.

The V call is TRBV29-1, the J call TRBJ1-5; 9 bases align to TRBD1. The V segment lost 6 bases and the J segment 0 bases; nucleotides outside the gene matches: 9. The CDR3 contains 16 residues. CDR1 and CDR2 from the germline V gene are SQVTM and ANQGSEA. The CDR3 loop is CSVTLTGGNSNQPQHF. DNA for the CDR3: TGCAGCGTCACTCTGACAGGGGGGAATAGCAATCAGCCCCAGCATTTT.

This clone showed up just a few times. This chain links TRBV28 with TRBJ2-7, with 10 bases aligning to TRBD1. V shed 7 bases, J shed 6 bases, and the junction held 12 bases outside the gene matches. CDR1 MDHEN and CDR2 SYDVKM come from the germline V gene. The length of the CDR3 is 15 residues. CDR3 sequence: CASNPLGGTGVEQYF. In nucleotides, the CDR3 is TGTGCCAGCAACCCCCTAGGAGGGACAGGGGTCGAGCAGTACTTC.

The chain links TRBV28 to TRBJ2-7; TRBD2 agrees at 10 bases. CDR3 length: 15 residues. Trimming cost V 6 bases and J 5 bases; bases outside gene matches: 10. CDR1 is MDHEN, CDR2 SYDVKM, per germline. The CDR3 nucleotides read TGTGCCAGCAGCCGGTCTAGCGGGAGCTTCCACGAGCAGTACTTC. Translating it yields CASSRSSGSFHEQYF.

The chain is built from TRBV4-1 and TRBJ2-1; 8 bases fit TRBD2. CDR1 is MGHRA and CDR2 is YSYEKL in the germline V gene. The CDR3 sequence is 17 residues long. Trimming removed 2 bases from V and 7 bases from J; junction bases left unmatched: 13. Here the CDR3 reads CASSQNPGTRSGNEQFF. CDR3 nucleotides: TGCGCCAGCAGCCAAAACCCCGGGACTAGAAGTGGTAATGAGCAGTTCTTC.

V gene TRBV15 combines with J gene TRBJ1-5; D unclear. The germline V gene encodes CDR1 LNHNV and CDR2 YYDKDF (reference sequence). V was trimmed by 1 base and J by 1 base, leaving 5 bases between them. This CDR3 has 14 residues. The CDR3 reads CATSRALSNQPQHF. As DNA, the CDR3 is TGTGCCACCAGCAGAGCCCTCAGCAATCAGCCCCAGCATTTT.

The CDR3 DNA is TGCGCCAGCAGCGCTGCGATGGGCGGGAGGATTGAGACCCAGTACTTC. Protein sequence: CASSAAMGGRIETQYF. The V and J genes are TRBV5-1 and TRBJ2-5; 8 bases match TRBD2. J lost 5 bases, V lost 4 bases, and 13 bases had no gene match. The CDR3 has 16 residues. Per the germline V gene, CDR1 is SGHRS and CDR2 is YFSETQ.